Listed here are 16 T cell receptor beta chains from one sample, sequenced in a study of metastatic and nonmetastatic thyroid tumors. Among the patients, none had received any treatment before thyroid surgery. MiXCR was used by TCRdb to re-call the PCR reads. The sample has 20,000 to 25,000 clones; around 28% are singletons. Material for sequencing was tumor tissue. The receptors were sampled from a female donor with papillary thyroid cancer or a benign thyroid nodule (not recorded which). Some clones in this sample may be carry-over from other donors' samples.

The gene calls are TRBV20-1 and TRBJ1-1; no reliable D call. This CDR3 spans 12 amino acids. The germline CDR1 and CDR2 sequences are DFQATT and SNEGSKA (reference sequence). The V gene lost 5 bases and the J gene lost 10 bases, with 17 bases spanning the gap. The DNA of the CDR3 is TGCAGTGCTCGAAGAGAACCCAAGCCAGCTTTCTTT. Amino acids: CSARREPKPAFF.

The CDR3 nucleotides are TGCGCCAGCAGCTTGGACACCCAAAACTATGGCTACACCTTC. As protein: CASSLDTQNYGYTF. This chain links TRBV5-1 with TRBJ1-2; D gene uncertain. Germline V CDR1 and CDR2: SGHRS, YFSETQ. V was pared by 0 bases and J by 2 bases, with 8 bases between. CDR3 length: 14 residues.

In its sample, this clone ranks as medium-sized. V and J are TRBV20-1 and TRBJ1-1, with a tentative D call TRBD1 (6 bases). V lost 0 bases, J lost 4 bases, and 15 bases lay in between. The CDR3 spans 15 residues. CDR1 DFQATT and CDR2 SNEGSKA come from the germline V gene (reference sequence). The CDR3 here is CSARDHRAGATEAFF. CDR3 nucleotide sequence: TGCAGTGCTAGAGATCACAGGGCGGGCGCCACTGAAGCTTTCTTT.

To note about this clone: One junction end does not reproduce the germline sequence, and a read error may be involved. The chain combines TRBV6-2 or TRBV6-3 with TRBJ1-1; TRBD1 is a possible D gene (5 bases). Germline V lookup: CDR1 MNHEY, CDR2 SVGEGT. The CDR3 is made up of 13 amino acids. CDR3 sequence reads: CASSRQLPNEDFF. The DNA of the CDR3 is TGTGCCAGCAGTAGACAGCTACCCAATGAAGATTTCTTT.

In its sample, this clone was seen many times. The chain employs TRBV3-1 and TRBJ2-2; 9 bases match TRBD2. From germline, CDR1 is LGHDT and CDR2 YNNKEL (reference sequence). The ends lost 5 bases at V and 0 bases at J; junction bases unmatched: 10. The CDR3 covers 18 residues. CDR3 protein: CASSERGLAGTNTGELFF. The CDR3 nucleotides are TGTGCCAGCAGCGAAAGAGGGCTAGCGGGGACGAACACCGGGGAGCTGTTTTTT.

The chain combines TRBV20-1 with TRBJ2-5; D gene uncertain. Germline V lookup: CDR1 DFQATT, CDR2 SNEGSKA (reference sequence). The length of the CDR3 is 17 residues. V was pared by 0 bases and J by 4 bases, with 21 bases between. In DNA form, the CDR3 reads TGCAGTGCTAGAGACTCCCAGTGGGCGTGGTCCAGAGAGACCCAGTACTTC. It encodes CSARDSQWAWSRETQYF.

This clone is deemed medium-sized. The chain employs TRBV6-1 and TRBJ1-2; D is possibly TRBD1 (6 bases). Germline loops: CDR1 MNHNS, CDR2 SASEGT. This CDR3 region has 16 residues. V lost 3 bases and J lost 0, with 14 bases in between. The CDR3 DNA follows: TGTGCCAGCAGTGACAGGGGACGAACTACTAACTATGGCTACACCTTC. As protein: CASSDRGRTTNYGYTF.

Many counts were recorded for this clone. A much larger clonotype is one base distant, so this may be a read error. This specimen includes other DNA sequences encoding the same CDR3. This sequence joins TRBV2 and TRBJ1-1; D unresolved. The germline gives CDR1 SNHLY, CDR2 FYNNEI. The V gene lost 6 bases and the J gene lost 10 bases, with 18 bases spanning the gap. The CDR3 length is 13 residues. The CDR3 reads CASRGSTAPGAFF. Written as DNA, the CDR3 is TGTGCCAGCAGGGGATCGACGGCGCCTGGAGCTTTCTTT.

This clone was observed a handful of times. The CDR3 coding sequence is TGTGCCAGCAGTAGACTAGCGGGAGGAGGAGATACGCAGTATTTT. Amino acids: CASSRLAGGGDTQYF. V gene TRBV28 combines with J gene TRBJ2-3, with TRBD2 identical over 13 bases. Germline CDR1 and CDR2: MDHEN and SYDVKM. Unmatched junction bases numbered 4, after V lost 5 bases and J lost 5 bases. This CDR3 has 15 amino acids. Drawing the rest from reference TRBV28 and TRBJ2-3, the complete variable domain is DVKVTQSSRYLVKRTGEKVFLECVQDMDHENMFWYRQDPGLGLRLIYFSYDVKMKEKGDIPEGYSVSREKKERFSLILESASTNQTSMYLCASSRLAGGGDTQYFGPGTRLTVL.

This clone was seen just once. The gene calls are TRBV3-1 and TRBJ2-7; TRBD2 matches at 10 bases. The CDR3 totals 16 residues. The junction had 7 bases not matched to a gene; V was cut back by 4 bases and J by 1 base. CDR1 is LGHDT and CDR2 is YNNKEL in the germline V gene (reference sequence). CDR3 protein: CASSRNIAGGSYEQYF. CDR3 bases: TGTGCCAGCAGCCGAAATATAGCGGGAGGATCCTACGAGCAGTACTTC.

V and J are TRBV3-1 and TRBJ1-3; D call uncertain. The germline V gene encodes CDR1 LGHDT and CDR2 YNNKEL (reference sequence). V was cut by 1 base and J by 4 bases, with 14 bases left in between. The CDR3 extends over 16 amino acids. The CDR3 protein is CASSQGRGGGGNTIYF. As DNA, the CDR3 is TGTGCCAGCAGCCAAGGCCGGGGAGGTGGGGGAAACACCATATATTTT.

This clone was recorded at least ten times. The chain combines TRBV7-9 with TRBJ2-3; D remains ambiguous. Per the germline V gene, CDR1 is SEHNR and CDR2 is FQNEAQ (reference sequence). V was cut by 3 bases and J by 1 base, with 8 bases left in between. The CDR3 is 14 amino acids. The chain's CDR3 is CASSLATGTDTQYF. The CDR3 DNA sequence: TGTGCCAGCAGCTTGGCGACTGGCACAGATACGCAGTATTTT.

In its sample, this clone was seen a few times. The junction differs from germline at one of its ends, possibly a read error. This rearrangement joins TRBV12-3 or TRBV12-4 to TRBJ2-7; D might be TRBD2 (6 bases). The CDR3 is 15 amino acids. The CDR3 reads CARRCGTARSYKQYF. The CDR3 DNA reads TGTGCCAGACGCTGCGGGACTGCCCGATCCTACAAGCAGTACTTC.

The rearrangement uses TRBV6-5 and TRBJ1-1; no definite D call. The CDR3 totals 13 residues. The germline V and J ends were trimmed by 10 bases and 0 bases, with 12 bases remaining between them. CDR1 is MNHEY and CDR2 is SVGAGI in the germline V gene. The CDR3 DNA is TGTGCCACCCGGCCCTTTCTGAACACTGAAGCTTTCTTT. Protein: CATRPFLNTEAFF.

This rearrangement joins TRBV7-2 to TRBJ2-3; possible D gene TRBD2, 5 bases. The CDR3 covers 14 residues. Germline values: CDR1 SGHTA, CDR2 FQGNSA. V was clipped by 5 bases and J by 2 bases, with 11 bases between them. The CDR3, as DNA: TGTGCCAGCAGCGTGACTACCTCCACAGATACGCAGTATTTT. It is translated as CASSVTTSTDTQYF.

This chain links TRBV6-1 with TRBJ2-3; 7 bases are shared with TRBD2. The CDR3 extends over 14 amino acids. CDR1 and CDR2 from the germline V gene are MNHNS and SASEGT. V lost 0 bases to trimming and J lost 3 bases; unmatched junction nucleotides: 0. CDR3 in amino acids: CASSEASGTDTQYF. CDR3 nucleotide sequence: TGTGCCAGCAGTGAAGCTAGCGGGACAGATACGCAGTATTTT.